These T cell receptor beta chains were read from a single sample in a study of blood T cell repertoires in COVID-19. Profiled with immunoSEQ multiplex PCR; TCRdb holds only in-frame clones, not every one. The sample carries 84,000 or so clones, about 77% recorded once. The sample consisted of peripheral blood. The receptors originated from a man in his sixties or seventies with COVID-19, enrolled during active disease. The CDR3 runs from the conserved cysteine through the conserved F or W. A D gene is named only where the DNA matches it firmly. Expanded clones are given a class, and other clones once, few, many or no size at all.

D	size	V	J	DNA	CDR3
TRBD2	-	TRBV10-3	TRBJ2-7	TGTGCCATCGGTCCGTCGGGGGGAAACGAGCAGTACTTC	CAIGPSGGNEQYF
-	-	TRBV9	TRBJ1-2	TGTGCCAGCAGCGCCTCAAGTAAGCTCTATGGCTACACCTTC	CASSASSKLYGYTF
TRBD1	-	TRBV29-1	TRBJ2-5	TGCAGCGTTGATTCTGGACAGGGAAGGGAGACCCAGTACTTC	CSVDSGQGRETQYF
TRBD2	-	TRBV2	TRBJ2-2	TGTGCCAGCAGTCCCAGGACTAGCGCCACCGGGGAGCTGTTTTTT	CASSPRTSATGELFF
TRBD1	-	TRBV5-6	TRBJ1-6	TGTGCCAGCAGCCCGACAGGGGGCTGGGATTCACCCCTCCACTTT	CASSPTGGWDSPLHF
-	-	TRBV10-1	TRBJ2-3	TGCGCCAGCAGTGAACAGGGATATGGCACAGATACGCAGTATTTT	CASSEQGYGTDTQYF
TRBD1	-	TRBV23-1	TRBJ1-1	TGCCCCCACCAGGGGACAGGGAAAACTGAAGCTTTCTTT	CPHQGTGKTEAFF
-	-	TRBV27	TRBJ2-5	TGTGCCAGCACCCTCGCCCCGCGACTGGGTCCGGGGGAGACCCAGTACTTC	CASTLAPRLGPGETQYF
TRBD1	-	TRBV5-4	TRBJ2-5	TGTGCCAGCAGCGACACAGGGGGCCTCCAAGAGACCCAGTACTTC	CASSDTGGLQETQYF
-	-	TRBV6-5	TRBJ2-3	TGTGCCAGCAGTTACTCGTTACTAGTGGGCACAGATACGCAGTATTTT	CASSYSLLVGTDTQYF
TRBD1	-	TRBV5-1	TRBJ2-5	TGCGCCAGCAGCGGGGGACAGGAAGAGACCCAGTACTTC	CASSGGQEETQYF
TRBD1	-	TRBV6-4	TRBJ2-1	TGTGCCAGCAGGACAGGGGCTGGCTCCTACAATGAGCAGTTCTTC	CASRTGAGSYNEQFF
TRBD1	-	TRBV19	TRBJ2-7	TGTGCCAGTAGCTCCGACAGGGACCTCGCCTACGAGCAGTACTTC	CASSSDRDLAYEQYF
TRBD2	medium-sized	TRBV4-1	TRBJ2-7	TGCGCCAGCAGCCAACTGACTAGCGGAACCTACGAGCAGTACTTC	CASSQLTSGTYEQYF
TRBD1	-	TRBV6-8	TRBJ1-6	TGTGCCAGCAGACCCGGGGGGACAGGGAGTAGGGCACCCCTCCACTTT	CASRPGGTGSRAPLHF
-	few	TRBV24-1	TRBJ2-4	TGTGCTATCCTAATGCGGCTCGTAGCCAAAAACATTCAGTACTTC	CAILMRLVAKNIQYF
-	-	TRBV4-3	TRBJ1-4	TGCGCCAGCAGCCAAGAGGGTGGGGGGGCCCGGAATGAAAAACTGTTTTTT	CASSQEGGGARNEKLFF
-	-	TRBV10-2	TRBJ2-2	TGCGCCAGCAGCATGACTATTACCGGGGAGCTGTTTTTT	CASSMTITGELFF
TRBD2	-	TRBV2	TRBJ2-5	TGTGCCAGCAGCGGACTAGCGTTCCAAGAGACCCAGTACTTC	CASSGLAFQETQYF
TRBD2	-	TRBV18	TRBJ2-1	TGTGCCAGCTCAAGACTAGCGAATAATGAGCAGTTCTTC	CASSRLANNEQFF
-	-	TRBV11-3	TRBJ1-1	TGTGCCAGCACCTTACGGCAGGGCACTGAAGCTTTCTTT	CASTLRQGTEAFF
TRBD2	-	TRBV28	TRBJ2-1	TGTGCCAGCCTTGGGACTAGCGGGAGAAGGTTCTTC	CASLGTSGRRFF
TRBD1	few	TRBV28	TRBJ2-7	TGTGCCAGCGCCTACTCCGGGACAGGGGATTACGAGCAGTACTTC	CASAYSGTGDYEQYF
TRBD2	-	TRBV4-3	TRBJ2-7	TGCGCCAGCAGCCAAGGTCTGGCTAGCGGGAGGGGCGAGCAGTACTTC	CASSQGLASGRGEQYF
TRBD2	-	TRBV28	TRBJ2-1	TGTGCCAGCAGTTCCCCTTCTGCGGGAGAACCGGAGCAGTTCTTC	CASSSPSAGEPEQFF
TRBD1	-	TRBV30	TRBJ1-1	TGTGCCTGGACCTCAGGGACAGTGAACACTGAAGCTTTCTTT	CAWTSGTVNTEAFF
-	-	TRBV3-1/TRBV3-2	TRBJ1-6	TGTGCCAGCAGCCAAGACATGGGCTCAAATTCACCCCTCCACTTT	CASSQDMGSNSPLHF
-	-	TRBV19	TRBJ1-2	TGTGCCAGTAAATCTTGGTCAGACTACTATGGCTACACCTTC	CASKSWSDYYGYTF
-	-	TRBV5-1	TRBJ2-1	TGCGCCAGCTCCTTAGCGTTTCTCAATGAGCAGTTCTTC	CASSLAFLNEQFF
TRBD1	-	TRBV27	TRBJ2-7	TGTGCCAGCAGGACCGGGACAGGGGATTACGAGCAGTACTTC	CASRTGTGDYEQYF
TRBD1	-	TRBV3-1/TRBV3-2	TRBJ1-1	TGTGCCAGCAGCCGACGGACAGGGCGGTTTGACACTGAAGCTTTCTTT	CASSRRTGRFDTEAFF
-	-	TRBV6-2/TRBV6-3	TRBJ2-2	TGTGCCAGCAGTTTCATGGGCCCCGGGGAGCTGTTTTTT	CASSFMGPGELFF
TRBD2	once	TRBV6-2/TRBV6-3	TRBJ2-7	TGTGCCAGCAGTTACGTAGCGGGCTCCTACGAGCAGTACTTC	CASSYVAGSYEQYF
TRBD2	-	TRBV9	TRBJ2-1	TGTGCCAGCAGCGTAGGCCTAGCGGGATTCAATGAGCAGTTCTTC	CASSVGLAGFNEQFF
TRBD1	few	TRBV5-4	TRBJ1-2	TGTGCCAGCAGCTCTGACAGGGAGTATGGCTACACCTTC	CASSSDREYGYTF
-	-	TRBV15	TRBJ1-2	TGTGCCACCAGCAGAGATCAGACAGCCTATGGCTACACCTTC	CATSRDQTAYGYTF
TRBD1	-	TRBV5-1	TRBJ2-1	TGCGCCAGCAGCTGGAACCAGGGGGAGTCAGCCTACAATGAGCAGTTCTTC	CASSWNQGESAYNEQFF
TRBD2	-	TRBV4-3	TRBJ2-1	TGCGCCAGCAGCCTCTTGGGTACTAGCGGGCAAAATGAGCAGTTCTTC	CASSLLGTSGQNEQFF
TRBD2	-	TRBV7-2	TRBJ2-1	TGTGCCAGCAGCTCCCAGCGGGGGGTTGAGCAGTTCTTC	CASSSQRGVEQFF
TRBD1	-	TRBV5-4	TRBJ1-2	TGTGCCAGCAGCTTGAAGTTGGGGGACAGGCTTAACTATGGCTACACCTTC	CASSLKLGDRLNYGYTF
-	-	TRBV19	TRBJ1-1	TGTGCCAGTACCCATTGGGGGGGAACAGCTGAAGCTTTCTTT	CASTHWGGTAEAFF
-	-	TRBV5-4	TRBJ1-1	TGTGCCAGCAGGACGGACAACATGAACACTGAAGCTTTCTTT	CASRTDNMNTEAFF
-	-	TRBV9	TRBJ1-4	TGTGCCAGCAGTAACAGTGCAACTAATGAAAAACTGTTTTTT	CASSNSATNEKLFF
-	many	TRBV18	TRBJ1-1	TGTGCCAGCTCAGTCTCCGACACTGAAGCTTTCTTT	CASSVSDTEAFF
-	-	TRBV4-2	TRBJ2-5	TGTGCCAGCAGCCACGGGACACCTCCAGAGACCCAGTACTTC	CASSHGTPPETQYF
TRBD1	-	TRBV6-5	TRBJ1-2	TGTGCCAGCAGACTCGGACAGGGTAGTCTTTATGGCTACACCTTC	CASRLGQGSLYGYTF
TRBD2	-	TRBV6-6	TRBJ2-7	TGTGCCAGCAGTTACTCTGCTAGCGGGAGCTCCTACGAGCAGTACTTC	CASSYSASGSSYEQYF
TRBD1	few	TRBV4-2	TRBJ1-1	TGTGCCAGCAGCCAAGGAAAGGGGGCTGACACTGAAGCTTTCTTT	CASSQGKGADTEAFF
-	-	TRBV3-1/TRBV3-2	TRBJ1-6	TGTGCCAGCAGCTACGCCGACAGTACCCCCCTCCACTTT	CASSYADSTPLHF
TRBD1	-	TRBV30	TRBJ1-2	TGTGCCTGGAGTCAGGGGGTGGGCGGCTACACCTTC	CAWSQGVGGYTF
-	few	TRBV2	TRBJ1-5	TGTGCCAGCAGCAAAACCTCAGGGGTTGGGGATCAGCCCCAGCATTTT	CASSKTSGVGDQPQHF
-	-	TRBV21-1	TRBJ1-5	TGTGCCAGCAGCAAAAGGGACAAGAAGGGTTATCAGCCCCAGCATTTT	CASSKRDKKGYQPQHF
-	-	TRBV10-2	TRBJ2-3	TGCGCCAGCCATGGAATCATAAAGGGGCCAGATACGCAGTATTTT	CASHGIIKGPDTQYF
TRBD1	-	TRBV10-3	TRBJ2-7	TGTGCCAGAAGACAGGGCCCTGACTCCTACGAGCAGTACTTC	CARRQGPDSYEQYF
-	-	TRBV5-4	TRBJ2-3	TGTGCCAGCAGCTTGGACTATAGCACAGATACGCAGTATTTT	CASSLDYSTDTQYF
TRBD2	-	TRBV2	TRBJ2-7	TGTGCCAGCAGTGAAGATGGCGGGAGGGCCCGGGAGCAGTACTTC	CASSEDGGRAREQYF
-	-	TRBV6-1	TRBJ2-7	TGTGCCAGCAGTATCCTTCAGGGTAACGAGCAGTACTTC	CASSILQGNEQYF
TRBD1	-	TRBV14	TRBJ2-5	TGTGCCAGCAGCCGATGGGACAGTGGAGTGGAGACCCAGTACTTC	CASSRWDSGVETQYF
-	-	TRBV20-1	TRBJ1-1	TGCAGTGCTAGTGGCGGGAGGGGGGCTGAAGCTTTCTTT	CSASGGRGAEAFF